Listed below are T cell receptor beta chains from one sample, sequenced in a study of regulatory T cells in long-lasting Graves disease. TCRdb passed the multiplex PCR reads through MiXCR, listing each CDR3 protein once. The sample has some 490,000 distinct CDR3 sequences, about 12% seen once; the top ten hold around 10%. This same sample was also part of a study on T cells in Graves' hyperthyroidism and ophthalmopathy.

Sequences were derived from peripheral blood mononuclear cells (PBMCs), sampled at new diagnosis, from a patient treated with antithyroid drugs. The receptors were sampled from a woman between 25 and 40 years old with Graves disease. Each CDR3 is given with its conserved first and last residue.

v_call cdr3_aa
TRBV10-3 CAISERGNEQFF
TRBV2 CASSTLGNNEQFF
TRBV5-1 CASSSEDEKLFF
TRBV29-1 CSAAPGTGGTEAFF
TRBV6-2/TRBV6-3 CASSYSNPRQGTNYGYTF
TRBV6-1 CASSPSTRGRFHEQYF
TRBV20-1 CSASFTYEQYF
TRBV20-1 CSAAPAGELFF
TRBV30 CAWSLTGGLTEAFF
TRBV7-2 CASSLARTSGTYEQYF
TRBV11-2 CASSFLGTGNNGYTF
TRBV28 CASSFGDRVNSPLHF
TRBV20-1 CSARGTGAPDTQYF
TRBV27 CASSSGLAGGMSEQYF
TRBV18 CASSPQGADQPQHF
TRBV5-1 CASSQTTGNYGYTF
TRBV28 CASSLGDNSYEQYF
TRBV18 CASSTDRVSYNEQFF
TRBV19 CASSMPGQSPLHF
TRBV7-9 CASTLMNTEAFF
TRBV6-2/TRBV6-3 CASSYYRESSYEQYF
TRBV4-1 CASSQNQGAKNIQYF
TRBV12-3/TRBV12-4 CASSLASRGYTF
TRBV2 CASRPDRGRKSYNEQFF
TRBV6-5 CASSYSKQGIATEAFF
TRBV29-1 CSVEGTSTGELFF
TRBV2 CASSEGQGRNTEAFF
TRBV7-9 CASSLGSWTSGISYNEQFF
TRBV5-1 CASSLGAMETQYF